This paragraph covers one T cell receptor beta chain sequence. Antigen specificity is unknown. V was trimmed by 4 bases and J by 7 bases, leaving 17 bases between them. The CDR3 has 15 residues. Per the germline V gene, CDR1 is MNHEY and CDR2 is SMNVEV (reference sequence). The data stem from a study of graft-versus-host responses after intestinal transplantation. Overall study context: Transplantation in recipients was multivisceral, liver-intestinal, or isolated intestinal. Anti-thymocyte globulin induction preceded about 3 years of tacrolimus and steroid maintenance in all recipients. General observations from the study: Ileal or blood samples showed some GvH clones first, and such clones were also found in recipient marrow.

Some clones are missing from TCRdb's copy, which holds only in-frame ones; the method was immunoSEQ multiplex PCR. The repertoire has fewer than 120,000 clones, 93% of them found once; the top ten carry about 0.51%. This chain uses TRBV27 with TRBJ2-1; D is possibly TRBD1 or TRBD2 (5 bases each). The sequences come from unstimulated CD8+ T cells sorted from spleen or lymph node cells, collected before intestinal transplant. The sequence came from a human donor who received an intestinal transplant. The CDR3 sequence: CASSSQTRGANEQFF. CDR3 nucleotides: TGTGCCAGCAGTTCTCAAACGAGAGGGGCGAATGAGCAGTTCTTC.